The 17 T cell receptor beta chains below were found in one sample sequenced in a study of T cell repertoires in cytomegalovirus infection. TCRdb re-called the reads with MiXCR, one entry per CDR3 protein. The sample yields some 320,000 distinct CDR3 sequences, approximately 32% seen once. No antigen has been assigned to these receptors. The sample was cultured PBMCs, taken from culture after CMV antigen stimulation. These receptors were collected from a human donor in good health (CMV status not recorded). Some clones in this sample may be carry-over from other donors' samples.

This sequence joins TRBV12-5 and TRBJ2-5, with D unresolved. CDR1 and CDR2 (germline): LGHNT, FRNRAP. The germline V and J ends were trimmed by 6 bases and 4 bases, with 6 bases remaining between them. The CDR3 extends over 11 amino acids. The CDR3 nucleotides are TGTGCTAGTGGCCCTGGAGAGACCCAGTACTTC. Protein sequence: CASGPGETQYF.

The V and J genes are TRBV29-1 and TRBJ2-1; a weak D match, TRBD1 (6 bases). In germline, CDR1 is SQVTM, CDR2 ANQGSEA. This CDR3 is 12 amino acids long. V was cut by 6 bases and J by 6 bases, with 12 bases left in between. The CDR3 sequence is CSVPGQSNEQFF. In DNA, the CDR3 is TGCAGCGTCCCCGGACAGTCCAATGAGCAGTTCTTC.

V gene TRBV6-2 or TRBV6-3 combines with J gene TRBJ1-5, with 11 bases aligning to TRBD1. This CDR3 comprises 15 residues. V gave up 7 bases and J gave up 3 bases; unmatched junction bases: 5. Germline V lookup: CDR1 MNHEY, CDR2 SVGEGT. CDR3 sequence reads: CASTLDRGHNQPQHF. The CDR3 nucleotides read TGTGCCAGCACTTTGGACAGGGGGCACAATCAGCCCCAGCATTTT.

There are a few counts of this clonotype. V usage is TRBV20-1 and J usage is TRBJ1-1, with TRBD1 matching 9 bases. Looked up from germline, CDR1 is DFQATT and CDR2 is SNEGSKA (reference sequence). The junction had 7 bases not matched to a gene; V was cut back by 4 bases and J by 4 bases. The CDR3 runs 14 residues. This chain's CDR3 is CSAIQGAGGTEAFF. CDR3 coding DNA: TGCAGTGCTATACAGGGGGCGGGGGGCACTGAAGCTTTCTTT.

V usage is TRBV18 and J usage is TRBJ1-6; maybe TRBD1 (5 bases). Trimming removed 3 bases from V and 10 bases from J, with 16 bases in between. This CDR3 has 15 residues. The germline gives CDR1 KGHSH, CDR2 LQKENI. The DNA of the CDR3 is TGTGCCAGCTCACCTACTTGGCGGTCAGGGTCACCCCTCCACTTT. Translating it yields CASSPTWRSGSPLHF.

V gene TRBV12-3 or TRBV12-4 combines with J gene TRBJ1-2; D might be TRBD1 (6 bases). V gave up 4 bases and J gave up 5 bases, with 20 bases separating them. CDR3 length: 16 amino acids. In nucleotides, the CDR3 is TGTGCCAGCAGTTCCGTAATGTGGACAGACCCGTATGGCTACACCTTC. Its protein is CASSSVMWTDPYGYTF.

This chain connects TRBV7-2 to TRBJ1-5; no definite D call. Deletions cut 0 bases from V and 2 bases from J, with 8 bases between. Per germline, CDR1 SGHTA and CDR2 FQGNSA. This CDR3 region has 15 residues. The CDR3 here is CASSLAGIGNQPQHF. Written as DNA, the CDR3 is TGTGCCAGCAGCTTAGCAGGGATCGGCAATCAGCCCCAGCATTTT. Drawing the rest from reference TRBV7-2 and TRBJ1-5, the complete variable domain is GAGVSQSPSNKVTEKGKDVELRCDPISGHTALYWYRQSLGQGLEFLIYFQGNSAPDKSGLPSDRFSAERTGGSVSTLTIQRTQQEDSAVYLCASSLAGIGNQPQHFGDGTRLSIL.

The J gene is TRBJ2-7, the V gene TRBV2; perhaps TRBD2 as D (6 bases). This CDR3 spans 15 amino acids. The V gene's germline CDR1 is SNHLY and CDR2 FYNNEI. Trimming shortened V by 4 bases and J by 7 bases, and 20 bases separated the two germline ends. Here the CDR3 reads CASSGDIAGGGEQYF. DNA for the CDR3: TGTGCCAGCAGTGGAGACATAGCCGGGGGTGGAGAGCAGTACTTC.

The chain joins TRBV7-8 to TRBJ1-1; 8 bases fit TRBD1. The CDR3 length is 18 residues. The V gene's germline CDR1 is SGHVS and CDR2 FQNEAQ. V lost 3 bases and J lost 2; bases outside the gene matches: 14. The CDR3 DNA reads as TGTGCCAGCAGCTTTCCTGGACAGGGAGTAAATCCAAACACTGAAGCTTTCTTT. Amino acid sequence: CASSFPGQGVNPNTEAFF.

The CDR3 here is CASSEARGGLGTGELFF. For the CDR3, the DNA is TGTGCCAGCAGTGAAGCGCGGGGGGGGTTGGGGACCGGGGAGCTGTTTTTT. The chain joins TRBV6-1 to TRBJ2-2, with TRBD2 matching 9 bases. The CDR3 totals 17 residues. The V and J ends lost 0 bases and 5 bases, in that order; junction bases with no gene match: 7. Germline V gene data show CDR1 as MNHNS and CDR2 as SASEGT.

The chain combines TRBV7-2 with TRBJ2-3, with D perhaps TRBD2 (5 bases). Germline lookup yields CDR1 SGHTA and CDR2 FQGNSA. This CDR3 has 15 amino acids. Trimming removed 5 bases from V and 0 bases from J, with 12 bases in between. The CDR3 coding sequence is TGTGCCAGCAGCGCAAGAGGACTGAGCACAGATACGCAGTATTTT. Translated: CASSARGLSTDTQYF.

There are a few counts of this clonotype. The V gene is TRBV7-9, the J gene TRBJ1-2; D gene unclear. The CDR3 is made up of 16 amino acids. The germline V gene encodes CDR1 SEHNR and CDR2 FQNEAQ (reference sequence). The V and J ends lost 6 bases and 2 bases respectively, with 19 bases between them. In DNA, the CDR3 is TGTGCCAGCAGTCCATCGACTGTTGTGGGGAACTATGGCTACACCTTC. This encodes CASSPSTVVGNYGYTF.

This clonotype was picked up a small number of times. This sequence joins TRBV27 and TRBJ2-1; TRBD1 aligns across 10 bases. Per the germline V gene, CDR1 is MNHEY and CDR2 is SMNVEV (reference sequence). The length of the CDR3 is 15 residues. V lost 7 bases and J lost 3; bases outside the gene matches: 6. This CDR3 is CASTLGQGVYNEQFF. DNA for the CDR3: TGTGCCAGCACCCTCGGACAGGGGGTCTACAATGAGCAGTTCTTC.

The chain carries TRBV28 and TRBJ2-3; D is ambiguous. This CDR3 contains 13 residues. Germline assignment: CDR1 MDHEN and CDR2 SYDVKM. The V gene lost 8 bases and the J gene lost 0 bases, with 9 bases spanning the gap. The CDR3 region is CASGRQSTDTQYF. The CDR3 region has the DNA TGTGCCAGCGGAAGGCAGAGCACAGATACGCAGTATTTT.

This clonotype was recorded only once. V and J are TRBV5-4 and TRBJ2-3, with D possibly being TRBD1 (6 bases). The V end lost 4 bases, the J end lost 5 bases, and 14 bases lay between the germline ends. Germline CDR1 SGHNT, CDR2 YYREEE (reference sequence). The CDR3 has 14 residues. The CDR3 here is CASSMDSAEDTQYF. CDR3 nucleotide sequence: TGTGCCAGCAGCATGGACAGCGCAGAAGATACGCAGTATTTT.

This chain uses TRBV10-3 with TRBJ2-1; D is unresolved. Germline CDR1 ENHRY, CDR2 SYGVKD. The CDR3 extends over 13 amino acids. V shed 6 bases and J shed 7 bases, with 13 bases lying between them. The CDR3 region has the DNA TGTGCCATCAGGGATGGAGTAGTGAATGAGCAGTTCTTC. Encoded protein: CAIRDGVVNEQFF.

J is TRBJ2-1 and V is TRBV28, with unresolved D. V was trimmed by 5 bases and J by 2 bases, leaving 10 bases between them. Germline V CDR1 and CDR2: MDHEN, SYDVKM. The CDR3 is 14 amino acids. The CDR3 nucleotides read TGTGCCAGCAGTCAACTTTGGACCTACAATGAGCAGTTCTTC. The encoded protein is CASSQLWTYNEQFF.